These 2 T cell receptor beta chains came from one sample sequenced in a study of blood T cells in healthy people across ages (dated by TCRdb to between 2014 and 2016). Libraries were built with 5' RACE. Sequencing was carried out with an Illumina HiSeq 2500. A second PCR of about 6 to 12 cycles was run with a J-beta primer mix and a sample-barcoded 5' primer. Through fastp at Q25 and MiXCR, TCRdb rebuilt clones from the public reads, retaining in-frame beta chains. Each entry is one CDR3 protein sequence, shown with its most common DNA and genes. Present in this sample are 1.5 million to 2 million distinct CDR3 sequences, roughly 30% of which were seen just once. The ten largest clones capture over 7% of the sample. The sample consisted of blood. Receptor source: a woman in her twenties or thirties in good health.

This chain connects TRBV11-3 to TRBJ2-3, with a tentative D call TRBD1 (6 bases). The V gene lost 0 bases and the J gene lost 3 bases, with 19 bases spanning the gap. Looked up from germline, CDR1 is SGHNT and CDR2 is YENEEA. The CDR3 length is 18 residues. The CDR3 DNA follows: TGTGCCAGCAGCTTAGATCTCGGCACTCCCAGGGGTACAGATACGCAGTATTTT. The encoded protein is CASSLDLGTPRGTDTQYF.

This clonotype has only a few counts. The rearrangement uses TRBV18 and TRBJ2-5, with 9 bases lining up with TRBD1. CDR1 and CDR2 (germline): KGHSH, LQKENI. V was pared by 8 bases and J by 4 bases, with 11 bases of the junction left unmatched. This CDR3 has 15 amino acids. In DNA form, the CDR3 reads TGTGCCAGCCCACTTTCGACAGGGGGAGGAGAGACCCAGTACTTC. The encoded protein is CASPLSTGGGETQYF.